This T cell receptor (beta chain) comes out of a study of glioma-infiltrating T cells after dendritic cell vaccination. Study results and caveats: Longer survival after dendritic cell vaccination followed higher pretreatment TIL content.

Time point here: after dendritic cell vaccination, including at tumor progression/relapse. The table came from immunoSEQ multiplex PCR; TCRdb's copy has only in-frame clones and leaves some out. The sample lists roughly 85,000 clones, 85% occurring once. The CDR3 sequence is 14 residues long. V lost 2 bases and J 2 bases, leaving 9 bases between the germline ends. The germline gives CDR1 MNHNY, CDR2 SVGAGI (reference sequence). As concerns this clone: The antigen is undetermined.

This receptor was identified in a human donor with glioblastoma. J is TRBJ2-5 and V is TRBV6-6; maybe TRBD2 (5 bases). The sample was blood, taken after dendritic cell vaccination. CDR3: CASSYRGLQETQYF. CDR3 coding DNA: TGTGCCAGCAGTTACCGGGGTCTACAAGAGACCCAGTACTTC.